The 14 T cell receptor beta chains below come from one sample, sequenced in a study of neoadjuvant anti-PD-1 for oral cavity cancer. Described time point: after neoadjuvant nivolumab, at surgical resection. TCRdb's copy holds only in-frame clones and misses some; the assay was immunoSEQ multiplex PCR. The table has approximately 1,400 clones, around three fifths seen once. The sample here was tumor tissue, taken after nivolumab (anti-PD-1) treatment. The receptors were gathered from a person aged 40 to 85 with oral cavity squamous cell carcinoma.

This clone is large (0.1 to 1%) by share. V usage is TRBV9 and J usage is TRBJ1-5, with D unresolved. V was pared by 0 bases and J by 7 bases, with 8 bases between. CDR1 and CDR2 from the germline V gene are SGDLS and YYNGEE. The CDR3 extends over 13 amino acids. CDR3: CASSVESGQPQHF. DNA for the CDR3: TGTGCCAGCAGCGTAGAAAGTGGACAGCCCCAGCATTTT.

The J gene is TRBJ2-5, the V gene TRBV27, with D possibly TRBD1 on 6 matching bases. Germline values: CDR1 MNHEY, CDR2 SMNVEV (reference sequence). The CDR3 is 13 amino acids. Trimming pared 5 bases from V and 5 bases from J, leaving 12 bases between. CDR3 nucleotides: TGTGCCAGCAGTGACAGGTTTGAGGAGACCCAGTACTTC. Translating gives CASSDRFEETQYF.

By sample share, this clone is large. This chain uses TRBV9 with TRBJ2-3; tentative D call: TRBD1 (6 bases). CDR3 length: 15 residues. Germline V gene data show CDR1 as SGDLS and CDR2 as YYNGEE. The ends were cut back, 5 bases at V and 0 bases at J, with 13 bases in the middle. CDR3 DNA: TGTGCCAGCAGAGCTGGGACACTCAGCACAGATACGCAGTATTTT. Translating gives CASRAGTLSTDTQYF.

The V and J genes are TRBV27 and TRBJ2-2; 7 nucleotides line up with TRBD1. Trimming removed 5 bases from V and 4 bases from J; junction bases left unmatched: 10. CDR1 is MNHEY, CDR2 SMNVEV, per germline (reference sequence). The CDR3 sequence is 16 residues long. The CDR3 region has the DNA TGTGCCAGCAGTCCGACTGACAGGGACGGCACCGGGGAGCTGTTTTTT. Its protein product is CASSPTDRDGTGELFF.

By sample share, this clone is hyperexpanded. This CDR3 reads CASMGTEAFF. The CDR3 nucleotides read TGTGCCAGCATGGGCACTGAAGCTTTCTTT. The chain couples TRBV28 to TRBJ1-1; D call uncertain. The CDR3 sequence is 10 residues long. The V and J ends lost 7 bases and 4 bases respectively, with 4 bases between them. The germline V gene has CDR1 MDHEN and CDR2 SYDVKM.

V and J are TRBV6-5 and TRBJ2-5, with TRBD2 identical over 7 bases. The CDR3 is made up of 14 amino acids. J was trimmed by 4 bases and V by 3 bases; bases with no gene match: 5. Germline CDR1 reads MNHEY; CDR2 reads SVGAGI. The CDR3 coding sequence is TGTGCCAGCAGTTATGGGGGGGGACGAGAGACCCAGTACTTC. Translation gives CASSYGGGRETQYF.

This chain joins TRBV11-2 and TRBJ1-2, with TRBD1 identical over 7 bases. V shed 4 bases and J 4 bases; nucleotides not matched to a gene: 3. This CDR3 has 13 amino acids. The germline gives CDR1 SGHAT, CDR2 FQNNGV. The CDR3 is CASSSTGIYGYTF. The CDR3 DNA is TGTGCCAGCAGCTCGACAGGGATCTATGGCTACACCTTC.

This clone turned up a few times. This chain uses TRBV27 with TRBJ2-1, with 11 bases aligning to TRBD2. The ends lost 5 bases at V and 4 bases at J; junction bases unmatched: 10. CDR3 length: 17 residues. Germline CDR1 MNHEY, CDR2 SMNVEV (reference sequence). The CDR3 region has the DNA TGTGCCAGCAGTCCTCCGACTAGCGGGGATGTTTACAATGAGCAGTTCTTC. It is translated as CASSPPTSGDVYNEQFF.

This clone was observed a few times. The chain recombines TRBV29-1 with TRBJ2-5; TRBD2 is a possible D gene (6 bases). CDR1 and CDR2 from the germline V gene are SQVTM and ANQGSEA. This CDR3 contains 15 residues. V was clipped by 4 bases and J by 2 bases, with 17 bases between them. As DNA, the CDR3 is TGCAGCGTTGCTTTAGGACCGGGAGTTCAAGAGACCCAGTACTTC. Translated, it gives CSVALGPGVQETQYF.

The chain is built from TRBV11-2 and TRBJ2-1; perhaps TRBD1 as D (5 bases). The V gene lost 2 bases and the J gene lost 0 bases, with 8 bases spanning the gap. Germline CDR1 SGHAT, CDR2 FQNNGV. The CDR3 is made up of 15 amino acids. This chain's CDR3 is CASSLTGSSYNEQFF. CDR3 in DNA: TGTGCCAGCAGCTTAACAGGAAGCTCCTACAATGAGCAGTTCTTC. Full variable domain (rest looked up from reference TRBV11-2 and TRBJ2-1): EAGVAQSPRYKIIEKRQSVAFWCNPISGHATLYWYQQILGQGPKLLIQFQNNGVVDDSQLPKDRFSAERLKGVDSTLKIQPAKLEDSAVYLCASSLTGSSYNEQFFGPGTRLTVL.

Details on this clone: An end of the junction differs from the germline gene, which may be a read error. The chain combines TRBV7-9 with TRBJ2-7, with TRBD2 matching over 10 bases. The V gene's germline CDR1 is SEHNR and CDR2 FQNEAQ (reference sequence). The CDR3 length is 15 residues. The CDR3 nucleotides read TGTGCCAGCAGCTTAAGCGGGAGGGCCTCCGACGAGCAGTACTTC. The encoded protein is CASSLSGRASDEQYF.

This chain links TRBV11-3 with TRBJ1-1; the match to TRBD1 covers 9 bases. Unmatched junction bases numbered 3, after V lost 1 base and J lost 0 bases. The CDR3 spans 16 residues. In germline, CDR1 is SGHNT, CDR2 YENEEA. Here the CDR3 DNA reads TGTGCCAGCAGCTTAGGCGGGACAGGGCTGAACACTGAAGCTTTCTTT. It is translated as CASSLGGTGLNTEAFF. Combining the CDR3 with reference TRBV11-3 and TRBJ1-1 gives the whole variable domain EAGVVQSPRYKIIEKKQPVAFWCNPISGHNTLYWYLQNLGQGPELLIRYENEEAVDDSQLPKDRFSAERLKGVDSTLKIQPAELGDSAVYLCASSLGGTGLNTEAFFGQGTRLTVV.

The rearrangement joins TRBV9 to TRBJ2-7, with D unclear. V lost 3 bases to trimming and J lost 9 bases, with 16 bases between them. The CDR3 covers 13 residues. Germline CDR1 and CDR2: SGDLS and YYNGEE. DNA of the CDR3: TGTGCCAGCAGCGCCCCCCTCGGGCTGGGGCAGTACTTC. This codes for CASSAPLGLGQYF.

The chain has TRBV5-1 and TRBJ1-2, with D possibly matching TRBD1 (5 bases). The CDR3 extends over 14 amino acids. CDR1 and CDR2 (germline): SGHRS, YFSETQ. V was clipped by 2 bases and J by 6 bases, with 14 bases between them. This chain's CDR3 is CASSLDRARDGYTF. In DNA, the CDR3 is TGCGCCAGCAGCTTAGACAGAGCTCGGGATGGCTACACCTTC. Filled out from reference TRBV5-1 and TRBJ1-2, the complete variable domain reads KAGVTQTPRYLIKTRGQQVTLSCSPISGHRSVSWYQQTPGQGLQFLFEYFSETQRNKGNFPGRFSGRQFSNSRSEMNVSTLELGDSALYLCASSLDRARDGYTFGSGTRLTVV.